A single T cell receptor (beta chain) is shown here with its context. TCRdb's table, derived via immunoSEQ multiplex PCR, lists solely in-frame clones and lacks some. The sample holds about 66,000 clones, 88% seen once. The entry originates in a study of technical replicates of blood from several donors. The V and J ends lost 6 bases and 1 base, in that order; junction bases with no gene match: 5. Germline V CDR1 and CDR2: LNHDA, SQIVND (reference sequence). The CDR3 is 15 amino acids. The V and J genes are TRBV19 and TRBJ1-5, with 8 nucleotides matching TRBD1. The sequence came from a human donor in good health. Some clones in this sample may be carry-over from other donors' samples. Material for sequencing was PBMCs. CDR3 in amino acids: CASSRQGISNQPQHF. For the CDR3, the DNA is TGTGCCAGTAGCAGACAGGGGATAAGCAATCAGCCCCAGCATTTT.